The rows below give T cell receptor beta chains drawn from one sample of a study of regulatory T cells in long-lasting Graves disease. Each CDR3 protein gets one entry after TCRdb re-called the multiplex PCR reads with MiXCR. This sample carries under 300,000 distinct CDR3 sequences, roughly 18% of them seen once, and the ten largest clones take approximately 24%. The sample was peripheral blood mononuclear cells (PBMCs), taken at new diagnosis, from a patient treated with antithyroid drugs. Source of these receptors: a female donor with Graves disease. The CDR3 runs from the conserved cysteine through the conserved F or W. Only some rows state a clone size, as once, few, many or a class for expanded clones.

v_call: TRBV30; clone_size: many; cdr3_aa: CASRVVGGQETQYF
v_call: TRBV13; clone_size: many; cdr3_aa: CASSPLSVVRAGANVLTF
v_call: TRBV6-1; clone_size: many; cdr3_aa: CASFREGTGELFF
v_call: TRBV30; clone_size: many; cdr3_aa: CAWSAPDRGKSWTDEAFF
v_call: TRBV24-1; clone_size: many; cdr3_aa: CATSDSGTGNIGELFF
v_call: TRBV7-3; clone_size: few; cdr3_aa: CASGTSGRDTDTQYF
v_call: TRBV20-1; clone_size: many; cdr3_aa: CSARKGGNSGYTF
v_call: TRBV3-1; clone_size: few; cdr3_aa: CASTPTASNTEAFF
v_call: TRBV7-9; clone_size: many; cdr3_aa: CASRLTANTEAFF
v_call: TRBV19; clone_size: -; cdr3_aa: CASSIGQETQYF
v_call: TRBV2; clone_size: -; cdr3_aa: CASTAGLAGEYEQYF
v_call: TRBV5-5; clone_size: many; cdr3_aa: CASSLAGGWELFF
v_call: TRBV10-2; clone_size: many; cdr3_aa: CASSLTGAGNTIYF
v_call: TRBV7-2; clone_size: many; cdr3_aa: CASSYRTSGRIEQFF
v_call: TRBV6-1; clone_size: many; cdr3_aa: CASRSLSAGGPVDYEQYF
v_call: TRBV27; clone_size: many; cdr3_aa: CASSWAGLMTDTQYF
v_call: TRBV2; clone_size: many; cdr3_aa: CASSYQGSNQPQHF
v_call: TRBV5-5; clone_size: many; cdr3_aa: CASSSSGPLAFF
v_call: TRBV2; clone_size: many; cdr3_aa: CASSVGPDNEQFF
v_call: TRBV18; clone_size: many; cdr3_aa: CASSPSTQGVFGAEAFF
v_call: TRBV12-3/TRBV12-4; clone_size: many; cdr3_aa: CASSTTGGLGYTF
v_call: TRBV2; clone_size: many; cdr3_aa: CASSEDGRSEQYF
v_call: TRBV19; clone_size: many; cdr3_aa: CASSISWRNNQPQHF
v_call: TRBV28; clone_size: many; cdr3_aa: CASSLLPGQANEKLFF
v_call: TRBV20-1; clone_size: -; cdr3_aa: CSARAGTSDPTDTQYF
v_call: TRBV11-3; clone_size: -; cdr3_aa: CASSKDRAYGYTF
v_call: TRBV15; clone_size: many; cdr3_aa: CATSRARDANSPLHF
v_call: TRBV12-3/TRBV12-4; clone_size: many; cdr3_aa: CASSPSGRNYNEQFF
v_call: TRBV3-1; clone_size: many; cdr3_aa: CASSQDWGGAGYGYTF
v_call: TRBV5-6; clone_size: many; cdr3_aa: CASSPSLGETQYF
v_call: TRBV4-1; clone_size: -; cdr3_aa: CASSPPGGRKDGYTF
v_call: TRBV10-3; clone_size: many; cdr3_aa: CAISEYGQGNSPLHF
v_call: TRBV11-3; clone_size: many; cdr3_aa: CASSLGAGELFF
v_call: TRBV7-2; clone_size: many; cdr3_aa: CASSSRYYNEQFF
v_call: TRBV20-1; clone_size: -; cdr3_aa: CSARDPRANVLTF
v_call: TRBV19; clone_size: -; cdr3_aa: CASSTSVGNTIYF
v_call: TRBV7-3; clone_size: -; cdr3_aa: CASSSRERGSSYEQYF
v_call: TRBV2; clone_size: -; cdr3_aa: CASSQGQGMGKQYF
v_call: TRBV10-3; clone_size: many; cdr3_aa: CAISDGRKSKETQYF
v_call: TRBV10-3; clone_size: many; cdr3_aa: CATAGTSSSYEQYF
v_call: TRBV20-1; clone_size: -; cdr3_aa: CSARERAYNEQFF
v_call: TRBV20-1; clone_size: many; cdr3_aa: CSLLADPSTDTQYF